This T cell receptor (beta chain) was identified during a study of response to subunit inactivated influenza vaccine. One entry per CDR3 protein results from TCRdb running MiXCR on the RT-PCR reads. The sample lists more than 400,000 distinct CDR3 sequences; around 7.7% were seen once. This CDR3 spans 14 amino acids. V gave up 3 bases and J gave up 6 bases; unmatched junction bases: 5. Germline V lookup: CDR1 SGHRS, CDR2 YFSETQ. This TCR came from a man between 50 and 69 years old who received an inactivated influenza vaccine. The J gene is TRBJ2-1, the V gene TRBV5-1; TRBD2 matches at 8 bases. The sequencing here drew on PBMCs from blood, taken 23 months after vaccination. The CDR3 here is CASSSRTSSNEQFF. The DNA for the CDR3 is TGCGCCAGCAGCTCGAGGACTAGCTCCAATGAGCAGTTCTTC.